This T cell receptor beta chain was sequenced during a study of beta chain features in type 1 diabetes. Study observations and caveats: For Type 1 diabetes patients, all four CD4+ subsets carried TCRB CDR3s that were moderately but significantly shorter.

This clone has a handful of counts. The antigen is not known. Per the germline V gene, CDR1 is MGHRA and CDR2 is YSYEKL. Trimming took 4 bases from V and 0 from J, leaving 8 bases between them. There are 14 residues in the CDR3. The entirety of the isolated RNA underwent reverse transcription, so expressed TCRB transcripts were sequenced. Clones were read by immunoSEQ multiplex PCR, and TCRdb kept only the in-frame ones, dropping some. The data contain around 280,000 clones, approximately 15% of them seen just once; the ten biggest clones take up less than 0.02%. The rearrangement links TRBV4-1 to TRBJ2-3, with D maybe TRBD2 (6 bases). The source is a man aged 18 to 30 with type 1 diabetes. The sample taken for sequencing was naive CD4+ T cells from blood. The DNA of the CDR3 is TGCGCCAGCAGCCGACTAGGAAGCACAGATACGCAGTATTTT. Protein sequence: CASSRLGSTDTQYF.